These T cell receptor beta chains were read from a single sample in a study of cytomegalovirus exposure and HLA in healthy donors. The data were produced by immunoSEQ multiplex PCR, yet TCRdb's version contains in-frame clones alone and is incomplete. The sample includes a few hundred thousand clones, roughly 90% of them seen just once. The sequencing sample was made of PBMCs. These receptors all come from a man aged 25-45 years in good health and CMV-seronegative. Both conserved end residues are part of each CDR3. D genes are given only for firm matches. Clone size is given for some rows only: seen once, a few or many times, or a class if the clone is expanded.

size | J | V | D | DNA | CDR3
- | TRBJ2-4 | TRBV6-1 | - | TGTGCCAGCAGCCAGGCTAGCGCCCGCATTCAGTACTTC | CASSQASARIQYF
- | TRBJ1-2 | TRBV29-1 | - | TGCAGCGTTGTACTAGGGGGAGACTATGGCTACACCTTC | CSVVLGGDYGYTF
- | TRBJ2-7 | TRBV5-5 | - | TGTGCCAGCAGCTTGGCCGGGGGGCAGAACTACGAGCAGTACTTC | CASSLAGGQNYEQYF
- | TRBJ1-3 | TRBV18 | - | TGTGCCAGCTCAACCGAAAAAAGACAGTCTTTAGGAAACACCATATATTTT | CASSTEKRQSLGNTIYF
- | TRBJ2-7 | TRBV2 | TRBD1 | TGTGCCAGCGACGACAGGGTGGGGCAGCTTCTCCCCTTC | CASDDRVGQLLPF
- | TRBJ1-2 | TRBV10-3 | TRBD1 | TGTGCCATCAAGGCCGGGACAGGGGTACAAAATGGCTACACCTTC | CAIKAGTGVQNGYTF
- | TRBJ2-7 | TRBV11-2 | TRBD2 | TGTGCCAGCAGCCCAGATGGGGCTAGCGGGGCCCCCTACGAGCAGTACTTC | CASSPDGASGAPYEQYF
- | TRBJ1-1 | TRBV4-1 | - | TGCGCCAGCAGCCAAGATCCGCAGGGCCGGACTGAAGCTTTCTTT | CASSQDPQGRTEAFF
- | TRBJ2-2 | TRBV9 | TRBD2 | TGTGTCAGCAGCCCTGGGACTAGCGGGGGCCTGAGCACCGGGGAGCTGTTTTTT | CVSSPGTSGGLSTGELFF
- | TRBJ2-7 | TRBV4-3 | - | TGCGCCAGCAGCCAAGATCTGAAAGGGGGCTACGAGCAGTACTTC | CASSQDLKGGYEQYF
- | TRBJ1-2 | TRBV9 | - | TGTGCCAGCAGCGTAAACAGGGAATATGGCTACACCTTC | CASSVNREYGYTF
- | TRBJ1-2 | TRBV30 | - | TGTGCCTGGAAGGCGGGAGATAACTATGGCTACACCTTC | CAWKAGDNYGYTF
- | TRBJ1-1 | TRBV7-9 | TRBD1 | TGTGCCAGCAGCTTAGTCAGGGGGGTCACTGAAGCTTTCTTT | CASSLVRGVTEAFF
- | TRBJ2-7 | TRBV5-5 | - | TGTGCCAGCAGCTTGGTTAACTACGAGCAGTACTTC | CASSLVNYEQYF
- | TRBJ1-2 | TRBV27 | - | TGTGCCAGCAGCCCCGACAGGAACTATGGCTACACCTTC | CASSPDRNYGYTF
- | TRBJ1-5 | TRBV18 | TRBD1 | TGTGCCAGCTCGGCCGGGACAGGAAATCAGCCCCAGCATTTT | CASSAGTGNQPQHF
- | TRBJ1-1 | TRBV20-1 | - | TGCAGTGGGTTATACGGCACTGAAGCTTTCTTT | CSGLYGTEAFF
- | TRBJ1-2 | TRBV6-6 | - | TGTGCCAGCAGCTCCGGGTCGGGATCCTACTATGGCTACACCTTC | CASSSGSGSYYGYTF
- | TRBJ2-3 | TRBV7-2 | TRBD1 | TGTGCCAGCAGCAATCGGGACAGGGGGCCAGATACGCAGTATTTT | CASSNRDRGPDTQYF
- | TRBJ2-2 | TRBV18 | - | TGTGCCAGCTCACCTTTCACAGACCCGAACACCGGGGAGCTGTTTTTT | CASSPFTDPNTGELFF
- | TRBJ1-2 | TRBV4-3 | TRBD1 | TGCGCCAGCAGCCAAGATTTCCAGGACAGGGGGAATGGCTACACCTTC | CASSQDFQDRGNGYTF
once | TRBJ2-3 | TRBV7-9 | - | TGTGCCAGCAGCCCGGACTACACAGATACGCAGTATTTT | CASSPDYTDTQYF
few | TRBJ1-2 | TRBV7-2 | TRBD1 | TGTGCCAGCAGCCCGGACAGGGGGATACTCAGGAACTATGGCTACACCTTC | CASSPDRGILRNYGYTF
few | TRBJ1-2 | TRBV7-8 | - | TGTGCCAGCAGCTTAGGGCTGGTGGGCTACACCTTC | CASSLGLVGYTF
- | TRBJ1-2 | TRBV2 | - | TGTGCCAGCAGGCCAGGCGGGGGGAATTCGGGCTACACCTTC | CASRPGGGNSGYTF
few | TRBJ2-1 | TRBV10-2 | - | TGCGCCAGCAGTGAGATCCTTTACAGAGCCAATGAGCAGTTCTTC | CASSEILYRANEQFF
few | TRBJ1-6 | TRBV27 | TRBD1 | TGTGCCAGCAGAACAGGGGGCCATCGAAATTCACCCCTCCACTTT | CASRTGGHRNSPLHF
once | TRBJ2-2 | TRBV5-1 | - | TGCGCCAGCAGCTTGCTATCGACAGCCGCCCCGAACACCGGGGAGCTGTTTTTT | CASSLLSTAAPNTGELFF
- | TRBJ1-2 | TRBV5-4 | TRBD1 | TGTGCCAGCAGCTTGGGGGGACAGGGGAGGAACTATGGCTACACCTTC | CASSLGGQGRNYGYTF
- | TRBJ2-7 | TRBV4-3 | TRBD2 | TGCGCCAGCAGCCTGAGCGGGGGTTCCTACGAGCAGTACTTC | CASSLSGGSYEQYF
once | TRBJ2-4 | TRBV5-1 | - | TGCGCCAGCAGCTTGTCAGTGGCTAAAAACATTCAGTACTTC | CASSLSVAKNIQYF
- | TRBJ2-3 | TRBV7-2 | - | TGTGCCAGCAGCTTAGTGGGCAGCCTCACAGATACGCAGTATTTT | CASSLVGSLTDTQYF
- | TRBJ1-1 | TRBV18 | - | TGTGCCAGCTCAGAGGTGCGCGCTGAAGCTTTCTTT | CASSEVRAEAFF
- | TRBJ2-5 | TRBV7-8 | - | TGTGCCAGCAGCCTCGGAGAGGAGGAGACCCAGTACTTC | CASSLGEEETQYF
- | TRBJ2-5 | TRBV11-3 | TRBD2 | TGTGCCAGCAGCCCTCCTAGCGGTATCCAAGAGACCCAGTACTTC | CASSPPSGIQETQYF
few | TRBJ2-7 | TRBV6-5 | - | TGTGCCAGCAGTTACTCGACTCCCTCCTACGAGCAGTACTTC | CASSYSTPSYEQYF
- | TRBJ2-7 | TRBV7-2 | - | TGTGCCAGCAGCTTAGGGTTTGGTCAGAATCCCTACGAGCAGTACTTC | CASSLGFGQNPYEQYF
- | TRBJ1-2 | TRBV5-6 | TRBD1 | TGTGCCAGCAGCCCTACAATAACAGGGGCCTATGGCTACACCTTC | CASSPTITGAYGYTF
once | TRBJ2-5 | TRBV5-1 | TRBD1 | TGCGCCAGCAGCCGGGACAGTCGATATGAGACCCAGTACTTC | CASSRDSRYETQYF
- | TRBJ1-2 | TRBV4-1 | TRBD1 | TGCGCCAGCAGCCACGGAGGGACAGCTGGTGACTATGGCTACACCTTC | CASSHGGTAGDYGYTF
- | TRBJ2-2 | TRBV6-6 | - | TGTGCCAGCAGTTACTACCCGGGAAACGGGGAGCTGTTTTTT | CASSYYPGNGELFF
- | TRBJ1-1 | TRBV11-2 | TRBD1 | TGTGCCAGCAGCGTAGAACGGGACAGGGGTAAGTCTGAAGCTTTCTTT | CASSVERDRGKSEAFF
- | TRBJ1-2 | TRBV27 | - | TGTGCCAGCAGACCTATGGACAAGGGTGGCTATGCCTTC | CASRPMDKGGYAF
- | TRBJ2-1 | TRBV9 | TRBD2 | TGTGCCAGCAGCGTTAGTAGCGGGGGGGCGATCTACAATGAGCAGTTCTTC | CASSVSSGGAIYNEQFF
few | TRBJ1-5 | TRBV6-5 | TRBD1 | TGTGCCAGCAGTTACAAGGGGGCCGGCAATCAGCCCCAGCATTTT | CASSYKGAGNQPQHF
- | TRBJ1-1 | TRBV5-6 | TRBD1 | TGTGCCAGCAGCCCGGACAGGGGGAACACTGAAGCTTTCTTT | CASSPDRGNTEAFF
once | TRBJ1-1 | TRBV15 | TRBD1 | TGTGCCACCAGCAGAGTTAGACAGGGCACGAACACTGAAGCTTTCTTT | CATSRVRQGTNTEAFF
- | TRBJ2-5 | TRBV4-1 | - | TGCGCCAGCAGTCCCTGGCCCCAAGAGACCCAGTACTTC | CASSPWPQETQYF